The 16 T cell receptor beta chains given below trace back to one sample, sequenced in a study of blood T cells in healthy people across ages. The second PCR ran about 6 to 12 cycles with a sample-barcoded 5' primer and J-beta primers. MiXCR was run by TCRdb on the 5' RACE reads, yielding one entry per CDR3 protein. The sample carries some 1,000,000 distinct CDR3 sequences, approximately 25% recorded once. The same sample was also used in a study of T cells of mothers and their children.

Sequenced: blood. These receptors were collected from a girl aged 2-10 years in good health.

The rearrangement uses TRBV5-4 and TRBJ1-6; D is undetermined. This CDR3 spans 14 amino acids. The V end was cut by 0 bases, the J end by 9 bases, with 10 bases between. Germline V gene lookup returns CDR1 SGHNT and CDR2 YYREEE (reference sequence). The CDR3 reads CASSLAGRGSPLHF. Written as DNA, the CDR3 is TGTGCCAGCAGCTTGGCTGGTCGGGGTTCACCCCTCCACTTT.

The chain employs TRBV6-6 and TRBJ2-2; D is tentatively TRBD1 or TRBD2 (7 bases each). In germline, CDR1 is MNHNY, CDR2 SVGAGI (reference sequence). The CDR3 spans 15 residues. V was pared by 5 bases and J by 5 bases, with 15 bases between. The CDR3 spells CASSDREGRTGELFF. For the CDR3, the DNA is TGTGCCAGCAGTGACAGGGAGGGGAGGACCGGGGAGCTGTTTTTT.

This clonotype was found a few times. The junction shows a germline mismatch at one end, possibly a read error. V and J are TRBV6-2 or TRBV6-3 and TRBJ2-5; TRBD2 matches at 9 bases. This CDR3 comprises 14 residues. Germline loops: CDR1 MNHEY, CDR2 SVGEGT. The CDR3 nucleotides are TGTGCCAGCAGTTACTTGCGGGAGGGGGGATTAGGGTTCTTC. Protein product: CASSYLREGGLGFF.

This clonotype has a handful of counts. J is TRBJ2-5 and V is TRBV15, with D possibly TRBD1 on 6 matching bases. V gave up 4 bases and J gave up 3 bases, with 12 bases separating them. Germline lookup yields CDR1 LNHNV and CDR2 YYDKDF (reference sequence). This CDR3 spans 14 amino acids. The CDR3: CATSIRTAEETQYF. As DNA, the CDR3 is TGTGCCACCAGCATCCGGACAGCCGAAGAGACCCAGTACTTC.

As regards this clonotype: An end of the junction does not agree with germline; a read error may underlie this. This chain links TRBV7-6 with TRBJ2-3, with D maybe TRBD2 (6 bases). This CDR3 has 16 amino acids. CDR1 is SGHVS, CDR2 FNYEAQ, per germline. The CDR3 reads CASSFPTSSPTNTQYF. The CDR3 DNA follows: TGTGCCAGCAGCTTCCCAACTAGCAGCCCCACAAATACGCAGTATTTT.

This clonotype was counted only a few times. The rearrangement links TRBV9 to TRBJ1-2; no clear D. Looked up from germline, CDR1 is SGDLS and CDR2 is YYNGEE. This CDR3 spans 14 amino acids. V gave up 0 bases and J gave up 5 bases, with 11 bases separating them. In nucleotides, the CDR3 is TGTGCCAGCAGCGTAGGGTCCCCCGAGTATGGCTACACCTTC. The encoded protein is CASSVGSPEYGYTF. Based on the CDR3 plus reference TRBV9 and TRBJ1-2, the full variable domain is DSGVTQTPKHLITATGQRVTLRCSPRSGDLSVYWYQQSLDQGLQFLIQYYNGEERAKGNILERFSAQQFPDLHSELNLSSLELGDSALYFCASSVGSPEYGYTFGSGTRLTVV.

This clonotype has a handful of counts. V gene TRBV7-9 combines with J gene TRBJ2-5; 8 bases are a match to TRBD1. The germline V gene has CDR1 SEHNR and CDR2 FQNEAQ (reference sequence). The CDR3 extends over 11 amino acids. V was pared by 8 bases and J by 4 bases, with 0 bases of the junction left unmatched. The CDR3 loop is CASQGAETQYF. The DNA for the CDR3 is TGTGCCAGCCAGGGGGCAGAGACCCAGTACTTC.

This rearrangement joins TRBV6-2 or TRBV6-3 to TRBJ2-1, with D uncertain. Germline V gives CDR1 MNHEY, CDR2 SVGEGT. V lost 0 bases, J lost 3 bases, and 12 bases lay in between. CDR3 length equals 16 residues. The CDR3 here is CASSYSMHTVYNEQFF. DNA for the CDR3: TGTGCCAGCAGTTACTCTATGCATACCGTCTACAATGAGCAGTTCTTC.

V gene TRBV9 combines with J gene TRBJ2-1, with 11 bases matching TRBD2. CDR1 is SGDLS and CDR2 is YYNGEE in the germline V gene. The CDR3 runs 15 residues. Trimming took 5 bases from V and 4 from J; bases not matched to a gene: 5. This CDR3 reads CASRSGTSGYNEQFF. The CDR3 DNA reads TGTGCCAGCAGGTCCGGGACTAGCGGTTACAATGAGCAGTTCTTC.

V usage is TRBV12-5 and J usage is TRBJ1-5; D is unresolved. Germline CDR1 LGHNT, CDR2 FRNRAP. This CDR3 has 18 amino acids. V was clipped by 4 bases and J by 0 bases, with 19 bases between them. CDR3 loop: CASGYTIGNAYSNQPQHF. The CDR3 DNA follows: TGTGCTAGTGGTTACACTATTGGTAACGCCTATAGCAATCAGCCCCAGCATTTT.

The chain carries TRBV27 and TRBJ1-5; no clear D. This CDR3 comprises 16 residues. With 0 bases removed from V and 0 bases from J, the gap between germline ends came to 9 bases. Germline V gene lookup returns CDR1 MNHEY and CDR2 SMNVEV (reference sequence). The CDR3 loop reads CASSLSVGSSNQPQHF. Written as DNA, the CDR3 is TGTGCCAGCAGTTTATCCGTAGGGAGTAGCAATCAGCCCCAGCATTTT.

In its sample, this clonotype was seen a few times. V and J are TRBV18 and TRBJ1-1; TRBD1 agrees at 9 bases. Germline assignment: CDR1 KGHSH and CDR2 LQKENI. Trimming removed 3 bases from V and 5 bases from J; junction bases left unmatched: 10. This CDR3 has 16 residues. CDR3 in DNA: TGTGCCAGCTCACCGATTACAGGGGGCGGATTAACTGAAGCTTTCTTT. This codes for CASSPITGGGLTEAFF.

This rearrangement joins TRBV12-3 or TRBV12-4 to TRBJ1-4; D call uncertain. The CDR3 loop spans 14 amino acids. Deletions cut 6 bases from V and 0 bases from J, with 8 bases between. The CDR3 protein is CASRESATNEKLFF. CDR3 DNA sequence: TGTGCCAGCAGGGAATCTGCAACTAATGAAAAACTGTTTTTT.

The chain is built from TRBV6-1 and TRBJ2-1; TRBD2 matches 9 bases. V was pared by 6 bases and J by 5 bases, with 8 bases of the junction left unmatched. The CDR3 is 15 amino acids. Germline V gene data show CDR1 as MNHNS and CDR2 as SASEGT. The CDR3 spells CASRRAGGRNNEQFF. The CDR3 DNA sequence: TGTGCCAGCAGGAGAGCGGGAGGTCGGAACAATGAGCAGTTCTTC.

The CDR3 sequence: CASRISYNSPLHF. DNA for the CDR3: TGTGCCAGCAGGATATCCTATAATTCACCCCTCCACTTT. This chain uses TRBV6-2 or TRBV6-3 with TRBJ1-6, with D uncertain. Trimming left V 6 bases short and J 1 base short, with 4 bases between. The CDR3 has 13 residues. Germline CDR1 MNHEY, CDR2 SVGEGT.

The V gene is TRBV9, the J gene TRBJ2-2; D is ambiguous. Germline CDR1 and CDR2: SGDLS and YYNGEE. V was shortened by 1 base and J by 2 bases, with 9 bases between the two germline ends. The CDR3 consists of 15 residues. CDR3 sequence (DNA): TGTGCCAGCAGCGTACGTACAACCAACACCGGGGAGCTGTTTTTT. Translation: CASSVRTTNTGELFF.